One and the same sample provided the 3 T cell receptor beta chains below, sequenced in a study of sequential checkpoint blockade in melanoma. Measured with immunoSEQ multiplex PCR; TCRdb has only the in-frame clones, and not every one. The sample consists of 30,000 to 40,000 clones, roughly 89% of them appearing once. This sample's treatment: randomized to nivolumab then ipilimumab (arm A) or the reverse (arm B). Source: CD8+ T cells sorted from blood (inferred from file names), taken from a patient given nivolumab and ipilimumab in sequence. All receptors come from a human donor with melanoma.

This clone showed up just once. The chain combines TRBV9 with TRBJ2-3; no reliable D call. The CDR3 sequence is 12 residues long. V lost 2 bases and J 4 bases, leaving 5 bases between the germline ends. The V gene's germline CDR1 is SGDLS and CDR2 YYNGEE. The DNA of the CDR3 is TGTGCCAGCAGCGTTCGAGCAGATACGCAGTATTTT. It translates to CASSVRADTQYF. Combining the CDR3 with reference TRBV9 and TRBJ2-3 gives the whole variable domain DSGVTQTPKHLITATGQRVTLRCSPRSGDLSVYWYQQSLDQGLQFLIQYYNGEERAKGNILERFSAQQFPDLHSELNLSSLELGDSALYFCASSVRADTQYFGPGTRLTVL.

This sequence joins TRBV4-1 and TRBJ2-7, with TRBD1 matching 10 bases. After removal of 3 bases from V and 6 bases from J, the junction contained 11 bases not matched to a gene. There are 16 residues in the CDR3. Germline V gene lookup returns CDR1 MGHRA and CDR2 YSYEKL. For the CDR3, the DNA is TGCGCCAGCAGCCAGATTCCGGGACAGGGGAGGTTCGAGCAGTACTTC. Translating gives CASSQIPGQGRFEQYF.

The CDR3 sequence is CASSLGQGVPGYTF. The CDR3 DNA reads TGTGCCAGCAGTCTGGGACAGGGTGTACCTGGCTACACCTTC. The chain combines TRBV27 with TRBJ1-2; TRBD1 matches 9 bases. The V gene end was trimmed by 5 bases and the J gene end by 7 bases; junction bases not matched to a gene: 8. CDR1 is MNHEY and CDR2 is SMNVEV in the germline V gene (reference sequence). CDR3 size: 14 residues.